This entry lists 17 T cell receptor beta chains sequenced from one sample in a study of shared T cell receptors in the human thymus. Profiled with immunoSEQ multiplex PCR; TCRdb holds only in-frame clones, not every one. The sample has more than 550,000 clones, about 89% seen once. The same data also went into a second study, on human thymus T cells.

Sequenced sample: thymocytes. Receptors originate from a boy in the first two years of life with a congenital heart defect.

The J gene is TRBJ1-1, the V gene TRBV7-9; 9 positions match TRBD1. The V segment lost 5 bases and the J segment 5 bases; nucleotides outside the gene matches: 18. CDR3 size: 18 residues. Germline V lookup: CDR1 SEHNR, CDR2 FQNEAQ (reference sequence). CDR3 sequence reads: CASSARRYRGPLLTEAFF. The CDR3 DNA reads TGTGCCAGCAGCGCACGCAGATACAGGGGGCCGTTGTTGACTGAAGCTTTCTTT.

The chain recombines TRBV10-3 with TRBJ1-3, with a possible D match to TRBD1 (5 bases). The CDR3 is 14 amino acids. V was pared by 10 bases and J by 3 bases, with 16 bases between. The germline V gene encodes CDR1 ENHRY and CDR2 SYGVKD. Here the CDR3 reads CATAGGFGGNTIYF. CDR3 coding DNA: TGTGCCACGGCCGGGGGTTTTGGTGGAAACACCATATATTTT.

This clone is a singleton in its sample. The CDR3 here is CASSGLAGPAIGEQYF. As DNA, the CDR3 is TGTGCCAGTAGTGGGTTAGCGGGACCTGCCATTGGCGAGCAGTACTTC. The V call is TRBV19, the J call TRBJ2-7, with 8 bases fitting TRBD2. CDR1 is LNHDA, CDR2 SQIVND, per germline (reference sequence). The CDR3 covers 16 residues. Trimming removed 5 bases from V and 6 bases from J; junction bases left unmatched: 15.

The J gene is TRBJ2-5, the V gene TRBV4-2, with TRBD2 matching 10 bases. Germline values: CDR1 LGHNA, CDR2 YNFKEQ. With 1 base clipped from V and 5 bases from J, the junction kept 13 bases outside the gene matches. The CDR3 runs to 18 residues. The CDR3 DNA reads TGTGCCAGCAGCCAAGGTGCTAGCGGGGGCGCTCGCGGGGAGACCCAGTACTTC. It specifies CASSQGASGGARGETQYF.

The chain has TRBV14 and TRBJ1-2, with a tentative D call TRBD1 (5 bases). CDR3 size: 16 residues. CDR1 and CDR2 from the germline V gene are SGHDN and FVKESK. The germline V and J ends were trimmed by 0 bases and 4 bases, with 15 bases remaining between them. For the CDR3, the DNA is TGTGCCAGCAGCCAAGAACTTGAGAAAGGGGCCTATGGCTACACCTTC. This gives the protein CASSQELEKGAYGYTF.

This clone showed up just once. V and J are TRBV6-5 and TRBJ1-1; possibly TRBD1 for D (6 bases). The CDR3 has 15 amino acids. Trimming pared 2 bases from V and 7 bases from J, leaving 17 bases between. Germline V gene sequence: CDR1 MNHEY, CDR2 SVGAGI. Here the CDR3 DNA reads TGTGCCAGCAGTTACATTGGGCAGGGGTCCAGTGAAGCTTTCTTT. This codes for CASSYIGQGSSEAFF.

This chain joins TRBV4-3 and TRBJ2-7, with TRBD2 matching over 8 bases. V was pared by 0 bases and J by 2 bases, with 9 bases of the junction left unmatched. CDR1 is LGHNA, CDR2 YSLEER, per germline. The CDR3 extends over 17 amino acids. For the CDR3, the DNA is TGCGCCAGCAGCCAAGATGCGAAGTCAGCGGGGGCCTACGAGCAGTACTTC. Protein sequence: CASSQDAKSAGAYEQYF.

The rearrangement joins TRBV28 to TRBJ1-5, with 8 bases matching TRBD1. V was pared by 7 bases and J by 5 bases, with 10 bases of the junction left unmatched. This CDR3 is built from 15 residues. CDR1 and CDR2 from the germline V gene are MDHEN and SYDVKM. The chain's CDR3 is CASNQTYRGDQPQHF. CDR3 nucleotides: TGTGCCAGCAATCAAACCTACAGGGGGGATCAGCCCCAGCATTTT.

This chain uses TRBV29-1 with TRBJ2-7, with 9 bases fitting TRBD1. CDR1 SQVTM and CDR2 ANQGSEA come from the germline V gene. V was pared by 6 bases and J by 2 bases, with 5 bases of the junction left unmatched. The CDR3 contains 13 residues. The CDR3 protein is CSVSDRGTYEQYF. Here the CDR3 DNA reads TGCAGCGTCTCCGACAGGGGGACCTACGAGCAGTACTTC.

CDR3 DNA: TGTGCCAGCAGTGAAGTGAGGGACAGGACCACCTACGAGCAGTACTTC. Its protein is CASSEVRDRTTYEQYF. The chain employs TRBV6-4 and TRBJ2-7, with 8 bases lining up with TRBD1. This CDR3 region has 16 residues. Per the germline V gene, CDR1 is MRHNA and CDR2 is SNTAGT. Trimming cost V 3 bases and J 2 bases; bases outside gene matches: 9.

V is TRBV29-1 and J is TRBJ2-1, with 14 bases aligning to TRBD2. The ends lost 7 bases at V and 0 bases at J; junction bases unmatched: 17. The CDR3 sequence is 20 residues long. The V gene's germline CDR1 is SQVTM and CDR2 ANQGSEA. As DNA, the CDR3 is TGCAGCGCCCCGGGAACCAATTTGACTAGCGGGAGGGCCTCCTACAATGAGCAGTTCTTC. Its protein is CSAPGTNLTSGRASYNEQFF.

The chain employs TRBV7-3 and TRBJ1-1; 8 bases map to TRBD1. The ends lost 8 bases at V and 6 bases at J; junction bases unmatched: 5. Germline V gene data show CDR1 as SGHTA and CDR2 as FQGTGA. The CDR3 length is 12 residues. CDR3 DNA: TGTGCCAGCCCAGGGGGCAACGCTGAAGCTTTCTTT. Translation gives CASPGGNAEAFF.

The J gene is TRBJ1-1, the V gene TRBV28; D gene unclear. Per the germline V gene, CDR1 is MDHEN and CDR2 is SYDVKM. This CDR3 is built from 14 residues. V shed 8 bases and J shed 0 bases, with 13 bases lying between them. DNA of the CDR3: TGTGCCAGCCGCTCGGTGAGTATGAACACTGAAGCTTTCTTT. It specifies CASRSVSMNTEAFF.

The rearrangement links TRBV14 to TRBJ2-7, with 7 bases matching TRBD1. Germline CDR1 SGHDN, CDR2 FVKESK. Germline trimming cut 4 bases from V and 3 bases from J; bases unmatched to any gene: 15. The CDR3 totals 17 residues. CDR3 sequence (DNA): TGTGCCAGCAGCCCAACTTCCCGCAGGGGGATCTTCTACGAGCAGTACTTC. It codes for CASSPTSRRGIFYEQYF.

V gene TRBV6-5 combines with J gene TRBJ2-7; 9 bases align to TRBD1. V lost 5 bases, J lost 4 bases, and 9 bases stayed unmatched. Germline CDR1 and CDR2: MNHEY and SVGAGI. There are 15 residues in the CDR3. Written as DNA, the CDR3 is TGTGCCAGCAGTCGGGGACAGGGCCATGGGTACGAGCAGTACTTC. It encodes CASSRGQGHGYEQYF.

The CDR3 sequence is CASGQGVYQPQHF. The CDR3 DNA sequence: TGCGCCAGCGGGCAGGGGGTATATCAGCCCCAGCATTTT. The chain is built from TRBV10-1 and TRBJ1-5; 7 bases agree with TRBD1. Losses at the gene ends were 8 bases for V and 5 bases for J; bases not matched to a gene: 6. The CDR3 extends over 13 amino acids. CDR1 is WNHNN, CDR2 SYGVQD, per germline (reference sequence).

V gene TRBV7-9 combines with J gene TRBJ2-7, with TRBD2 matching 8 bases. Looked up from germline, CDR1 is SEHNR and CDR2 is FQNEAQ (reference sequence). V lost 2 bases and J lost 0; bases outside the gene matches: 3. CDR3 length equals 15 residues. The CDR3 region has the DNA TGTGCCAGCAGCTTAAGACGGGAGGGCTCCTACGAGCAGTACTTC. Translation: CASSLRREGSYEQYF.